Given below is one T cell receptor (beta chain) in context. Trimming shortened V by 11 bases and J by 4 bases, and 11 bases separated the two germline ends. CDR1 is ENHRY, CDR2 SYGVKD, per germline. The CDR3 has 11 amino acids. This sample was taken from a study of T cell changes during pregnancy in multiple sclerosis. Produced via immunoSEQ multiplex PCR; TCRdb's table is partial and in-frame only. The sample includes fewer than 20,000 clones, over 65% of them seen just once. The starting material was CD8+ T cells from peripheral blood mononuclear cells, obtained after pregnancy. The TCR sequence derives from a female donor with multiple sclerosis, enrolled in a pregnancy study. V is TRBV10-3 and J is TRBJ1-1; no reliable D call. The CDR3 reads CASSRGTEAFF. The DNA for the CDR3 is TGTGCCTCCAGTCGAGGCACTGAAGCTTTCTTT.